This T cell receptor beta chain derives from a study of T cell repertoires in cytomegalovirus infection. About the research overall: Matching HLA type and CMV infection were both indicated by public TCR beta signatures.

TCRdb recomputed calls from the reads with MiXCR, one row per CDR3 protein. The data contain more than 200,000 distinct CDR3 sequences, less than 9.5% of them singletons. Germline V gives CDR1 SGHTA, CDR2 FQGNSA. The CDR3 covers 15 residues. Trimming removed 1 base from V and 7 bases from J, with 11 bases in between. In its sample, this clonotype was seen many times. The target antigen is unknown. Study-level results: CMV carriers with the relevant HLA were identified by cumulative public TCR beta family frequency. Ex vivo, HLA-C-restricted CMV-specific TCR beta clonotypes prevailed over the rest of the response.

The sequence was collected from a human donor in good health (CMV status not recorded). Some clones in this sample may be carry-over from other donors' samples. The genes are TRBV7-2 and TRBJ1-6; D gene uncertain. Sequences were obtained from PBMCs. The chain's CDR3 is CASSLEGEPNSPLHF. DNA of the CDR3: TGTGCCAGCAGCTTAGAGGGAGAGCCCAATTCACCCCTCCACTTT.